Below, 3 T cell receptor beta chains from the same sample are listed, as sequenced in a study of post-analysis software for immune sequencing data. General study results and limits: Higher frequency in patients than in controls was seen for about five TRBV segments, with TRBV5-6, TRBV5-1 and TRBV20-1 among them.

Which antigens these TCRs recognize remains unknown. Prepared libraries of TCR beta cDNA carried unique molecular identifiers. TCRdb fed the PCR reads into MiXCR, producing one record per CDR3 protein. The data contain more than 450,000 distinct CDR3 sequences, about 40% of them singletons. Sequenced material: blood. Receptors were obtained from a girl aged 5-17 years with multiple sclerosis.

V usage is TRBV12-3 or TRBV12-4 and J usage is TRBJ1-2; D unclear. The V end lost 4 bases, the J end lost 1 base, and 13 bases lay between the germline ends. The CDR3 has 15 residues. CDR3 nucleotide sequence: TGTGCCAGCAGTTCGTCGCTCCAAAGTAACTATGGCTACACCTTC. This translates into CASSSSLQSNYGYTF.

CDR3 residues: CAIRTGTGNGETQFF. Written as DNA, the CDR3 is TGTGCCATCAGGACCGGGACAGGGAACGGGGAGACCCAGTTCTTC. This chain links TRBV10-3 with TRBJ2-1; 9 bases are a match to TRBD1. The CDR3 totals 15 residues. V was pared by 6 bases and J by 13 bases, with 16 bases of the junction left unmatched. The V gene's germline CDR1 is ENHRY and CDR2 SYGVKD.

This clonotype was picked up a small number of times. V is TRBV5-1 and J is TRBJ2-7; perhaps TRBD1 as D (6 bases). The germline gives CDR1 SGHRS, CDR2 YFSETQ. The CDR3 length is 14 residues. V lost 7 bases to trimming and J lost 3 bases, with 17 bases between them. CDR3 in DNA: TGCGCCAGCGGACCAGGGGAAGGGTACTACGAGCAGTACTTC. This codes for CASGPGEGYYEQYF.